This is a list of T cell receptor beta chains from one sample in a study of T cell responses to AZD1222 COVID-19 vaccine. Sequenced by immunoSEQ multiplex PCR; TCRdb stores in-frame clones only, minus some. The sample lists about 140,000 clones; 88% were seen once. Source: peripheral blood, taken 28 days after the second AZD1222 dose. Receptors originate from an adult who received the AZD1222 COVID-19 vaccine. Each CDR3 is given with its conserved first and last residue. The D gene is left open where the match is weak. Clone size, where shown, is once, few, many, or a class for clones that have expanded.

cdr3_aa: CASSLNKWGQGNEKLFF; cdr3_nt: TGTGCCAGCAGTTTAAACAAATGGGGGCAGGGAAATGAAAAACTGTTTTTT; j_call: TRBJ1-4; v_call: TRBV28; clone_size: .; d_call: .
cdr3_aa: CAWGGDGYSNQPQHF; cdr3_nt: TGTGCCTGGGGAGGGGACGGATATAGCAATCAGCCCCAGCATTTT; j_call: TRBJ1-5; v_call: TRBV30; clone_size: .; d_call: .
cdr3_aa: CASSVGQNEKLFF; cdr3_nt: TGTGCCAGCAGCGTGGGACAGAATGAAAAACTGTTTTTT; j_call: TRBJ1-4; v_call: TRBV7-2; clone_size: .; d_call: TRBD1
cdr3_aa: CASSREPKGTFNSPLHF; cdr3_nt: TGTGCCAGTAGTCGCGAGCCCAAGGGAACCTTTAATTCACCCCTCCACTTT; j_call: TRBJ1-6; v_call: TRBV19; clone_size: .; d_call: .
cdr3_aa: CASSLAMQGGTEAFF; cdr3_nt: TGTGCCAGCAGCTTGGCCATGCAGGGAGGGACTGAAGCTTTCTTT; j_call: TRBJ1-1; v_call: TRBV5-6; clone_size: .; d_call: .
cdr3_aa: CASSFPSTYEQYF; cdr3_nt: TGTGCCAGCAGTTTCCCCAGTACCTACGAGCAGTACTTC; j_call: TRBJ2-7; v_call: TRBV28; clone_size: .; d_call: .
cdr3_aa: CASSAASGSHNEQFF; cdr3_nt: TGTGCCAGCAGCGCCGCTAGCGGGAGTCATAATGAGCAGTTCTTC; j_call: TRBJ2-1; v_call: TRBV5-4; clone_size: .; d_call: TRBD2
cdr3_aa: CASSRGPSDEQYF; cdr3_nt: TGTGCCAGCAGCCGAGGGCCCTCCGACGAGCAGTACTTC; j_call: TRBJ2-7; v_call: TRBV6-5; clone_size: .; d_call: .
cdr3_aa: CASSLVLTSGSHEQYF; cdr3_nt: TGCGCCAGCAGCTTGGTTCTGACTAGCGGGAGCCACGAGCAGTACTTC; j_call: TRBJ2-7; v_call: TRBV5-1; clone_size: .; d_call: TRBD2
cdr3_aa: CASSPGRPRGEKLFF; cdr3_nt: TGTGCCAGCTCACCAGGCAGACCGAGGGGTGAAAAACTGTTTTTT; j_call: TRBJ1-4; v_call: TRBV18; clone_size: .; d_call: .
cdr3_aa: CASSLRGRVVGTDTQYF; cdr3_nt: TGTGCCAGCAGTTTAAGGGGGCGGGTTGTGGGCACAGATACGCAGTATTTT; j_call: TRBJ2-3; v_call: TRBV27; clone_size: .; d_call: TRBD1
cdr3_aa: CASSQGQGSGYTF; cdr3_nt: TGTGCCAGCAGCCAAGGACAGGGGAGTGGCTACACCTTC; j_call: TRBJ1-2; v_call: TRBV5-8; clone_size: .; d_call: TRBD1
cdr3_aa: CASSLSSQRADTQYF; cdr3_nt: TGTGCCAGCAGCTTATCGTCCCAGAGGGCAGATACGCAGTATTTT; j_call: TRBJ2-3; v_call: TRBV7-8; clone_size: .; d_call: .
cdr3_aa: CASSRTVDNEQFF; cdr3_nt: TGTGCCAGCAGCCGGACCGTAGACAATGAGCAGTTCTTC; j_call: TRBJ2-1; v_call: TRBV7-8; clone_size: .; d_call: .
cdr3_aa: CASSLEGQGGDTQYF; cdr3_nt: TGTGCCAGCAGCTTAGAGGGACAGGGAGGAGATACGCAGTATTTT; j_call: TRBJ2-3; v_call: TRBV7-9; clone_size: .; d_call: TRBD1
cdr3_aa: CASSQDNQPTFF; cdr3_nt: TGTGCCAGCAGCCAAGATAATCAGCCTACTTTCTTT; j_call: TRBJ1-1; v_call: TRBV3-1/TRBV3-2; clone_size: .; d_call: .
cdr3_aa: CASSAGQGNTIYF; cdr3_nt: TGTGCCAGCAGTGCGGGACAGGGAAACACCATATATTTT; j_call: TRBJ1-3; v_call: TRBV12-3/TRBV12-4; clone_size: .; d_call: TRBD1
cdr3_aa: CASSQGVGGPNEKLFF; cdr3_nt: TGCGCCAGCAGCCAGGGGGTCGGGGGGCCTAATGAAAAACTGTTTTTT; j_call: TRBJ1-4; v_call: TRBV4-3; clone_size: .; d_call: .
cdr3_aa: CTSSQLAGKRETQYF; cdr3_nt: TGCACCAGCAGCCAACTCGCGGGGAAAAGGGAGACCCAGTACTTC; j_call: TRBJ2-5; v_call: TRBV1; clone_size: .; d_call: .
cdr3_aa: CASSPGLAGGPRPYEQYF; cdr3_nt: TGTGCCAGCTCACCAGGACTAGCGGGAGGGCCACGCCCTTACGAGCAGTACTTC; j_call: TRBJ2-7; v_call: TRBV18; clone_size: .; d_call: TRBD2
cdr3_aa: CASSPLHVSPLHF; cdr3_nt: TGCGCCAGCAGCCCACTACACGTTTCACCCCTCCACTTT; j_call: TRBJ1-6; v_call: TRBV4-1; clone_size: few; d_call: .
cdr3_aa: CASSQDRAYGYTF; cdr3_nt: TGTGCCAGCAGCCAAGACAGGGCCTATGGCTACACCTTC; j_call: TRBJ1-2; v_call: TRBV3-1/TRBV3-2; clone_size: .; d_call: .
cdr3_aa: CASSVGTGKNEQYF; cdr3_nt: TGTGCCAGCAGCGTAGGGACAGGAAAGAACGAGCAGTACTTC; j_call: TRBJ2-7; v_call: TRBV9; clone_size: .; d_call: TRBD1
cdr3_aa: CASSGQGGNQPQHF; cdr3_nt: TGTGCCAGTAGTGGACAGGGAGGCAATCAGCCCCAGCATTTT; j_call: TRBJ1-5; v_call: TRBV19; clone_size: .; d_call: TRBD1
cdr3_aa: CASSQPPAPAFF; cdr3_nt: TGTGCCAGCAGCCAACCCCCGGCTCCAGCTTTCTTT; j_call: TRBJ1-1; v_call: TRBV3-1/TRBV3-2; clone_size: .; d_call: .
cdr3_aa: CASSSYGGGLNTEAFF; cdr3_nt: TGTGCCAGCAGTTCCTACGGCGGAGGGTTGAACACTGAAGCTTTCTTT; j_call: TRBJ1-1; v_call: TRBV27; clone_size: .; d_call: .
cdr3_aa: CASSPSGGPTDTQYF; cdr3_nt: TGTGCCAGCAGCCCCAGCGGGGGACCCACAGATACGCAGTATTTT; j_call: TRBJ2-3; v_call: TRBV6-2/TRBV6-3; clone_size: .; d_call: TRBD2
cdr3_aa: CASSKADLDQPQHF; cdr3_nt: TGTGCCAGTAGTAAAGCAGACTTAGATCAGCCCCAGCATTTT; j_call: TRBJ1-5; v_call: TRBV19; clone_size: .; d_call: .
cdr3_aa: CATSVVPGRLVSNYGYTF; cdr3_nt: TGTGCCACCAGTGTCGTGCCGGGGCGCCTTGTTTCCAACTATGGCTACACCTTC; j_call: TRBJ1-2; v_call: TRBV24-1; clone_size: .; d_call: .
cdr3_aa: CASSLGRLWTNTEAFF; cdr3_nt: TGTGCCAGCAGCTTAGGCCGACTTTGGACGAACACTGAAGCTTTCTTT; j_call: TRBJ1-1; v_call: TRBV7-2; clone_size: few; d_call: .
cdr3_aa: CASSPKGSPVNTEAFF; cdr3_nt: TGTGCCAGTAGTCCGAAAGGGAGCCCTGTGAACACTGAAGCTTTCTTT; j_call: TRBJ1-1; v_call: TRBV2; clone_size: .; d_call: .
cdr3_aa: CASSLQTGATGELFF; cdr3_nt: TGCGCCAGCAGCTTGCAGACAGGGGCCACCGGGGAGCTGTTTTTT; j_call: TRBJ2-2; v_call: TRBV5-1; clone_size: .; d_call: TRBD1
cdr3_aa: CASSLGGGRAGEKLFF; cdr3_nt: TGTGCCAGCAGCTTAGGCGGGGGAAGGGCGGGCGAAAAACTGTTTTTT; j_call: TRBJ1-4; v_call: TRBV7-2; clone_size: .; d_call: .
cdr3_aa: CATSIGTFNTGELFF; cdr3_nt: TGTGCCACCAGCATTGGGACATTCAACACCGGGGAGCTGTTTTTT; j_call: TRBJ2-2; v_call: TRBV15; clone_size: .; d_call: .
cdr3_aa: CASSQVLGQAPYEQYF; cdr3_nt: TGTGCCAGCAGCCAAGTGCTGGGACAGGCCCCCTACGAGCAGTACTTC; j_call: TRBJ2-7; v_call: TRBV4-2; clone_size: .; d_call: TRBD1
cdr3_aa: CASSPGRGGSDEQFF; cdr3_nt: TGCGCCAGCAGCCCCGGGCGGGGGGGATCAGATGAGCAGTTCTTC; j_call: TRBJ2-1; v_call: TRBV5-1; clone_size: once; d_call: TRBD2
cdr3_aa: CASSPRGMSTEAFF; cdr3_nt: TGTGCCAGCAGTCCCAGGGGTATGAGCACTGAAGCTTTCTTT; j_call: TRBJ1-1; v_call: TRBV6-5; clone_size: .; d_call: .